This T cell receptor (beta chain) is from a study of technical replicates of blood from a handful of donors. The method was immunoSEQ multiplex PCR; TCRdb's version includes in-frame clones alone and lacks a portion of them. The sample records over 70,000 clones, roughly 96% being singletons. This CDR3 region has 14 residues. CDR1 SGHRS and CDR2 YFSETQ come from the germline V gene. Deletions cut 3 bases from V and 0 bases from J, with 7 bases between. The chain carries TRBV5-1 and TRBJ1-3; weak D call: TRBD1 (6 bases). This receptor was identified in a human donor in good health. Sequenced input: T cells isolated from PBMCs. The CDR3 sequence is CASSSGASGNTIYF. The CDR3 coding sequence is TGCGCCAGCAGCTCAGGGGCCTCTGGAAACACCATATATTTT. The full variable domain, completed using reference TRBV5-1 and TRBJ1-3, is KAGVTQTPRYLIKTRGQQVTLSCSPISGHRSVSWYQQTPGQGLQFLFEYFSETQRNKGNFPGRFSGRQFSNSRSEMNVSTLELGDSALYLCASSSGASGNTIYFGEGSWLTVV.